The 22 T cell receptor beta chains listed next were all sequenced from one sample in a study of T cell repertoires in cytomegalovirus infection (dated by TCRdb to the late 2010s). Sequenced on an Illumina HiSeq 1500. Using fastp trimming at Q25 and MiXCR clonotype assembly, TCRdb reanalyzed the public sequencing data and kept in-frame beta chains. Rows are unified per CDR3 protein, each entry keeping the most common DNA and genes. Across this sample there are about 270,000 distinct CDR3 sequences, with about 20% seen only once. The ten biggest clones cover approximately 19% of the sample. This specimen's treatment or condition label, per the study, means: in vitro stimulation with specific CMV peptide epitopes to enrich CMV-specific T cells. For these TCRs, the target antigens are not known. Source: cultured PBMCs, taken from culture after CMV antigen stimulation. The receptor set was obtained from a human donor in good health (CMV status not recorded). Some clones in this sample may be carry-over from other donors' samples.

This clonotype was counted many times. The rearrangement uses TRBV7-2 and TRBJ1-5; 8 positions match TRBD1. Germline V gene lookup returns CDR1 SGHTA and CDR2 FQGNSA. This CDR3 comprises 15 residues. V was pared by 2 bases and J by 5 bases, with 5 bases of the junction left unmatched. The CDR3 sequence: CASSLSGTGYQPQHF. In nucleotides, the CDR3 is TGTGCCAGCAGCTTATCCGGGACAGGTTATCAGCCCCAGCATTTT. Based on the CDR3 plus reference TRBV7-2 and TRBJ1-5, the full variable domain is GAGVSQSPSNKVTEKGKDVELRCDPISGHTALYWYRQSLGQGLEFLIYFQGNSAPDKSGLPSDRFSAERTGGSVSTLTIQRTQQEDSAVYLCASSLSGTGYQPQHFGDGTRLSIL.

This clonotype appeared a few times. The chain joins TRBV18 to TRBJ2-3; 8 bases are a match to TRBD2. The V and J ends lost 2 bases and 2 bases, in that order; junction bases with no gene match: 9. The CDR3 runs to 17 residues. In germline, CDR1 is KGHSH, CDR2 LQKENI. The CDR3 DNA follows: TGTGCCAGCTCACCAGCTTTCCGCGGGAGGAACACAGATACGCAGTATTTT. This codes for CASSPAFRGRNTDTQYF.

This clonotype was seen only a few times. The chain couples TRBV7-2 to TRBJ1-1; the D gene is possibly TRBD1 (6 bases). There are 16 residues in the CDR3. Germline values: CDR1 SGHTA, CDR2 FQGNSA. V was clipped by 1 base and J by 5 bases, with 17 bases between them. The CDR3 spells CASSLGGARRRTEAFF. CDR3 coding DNA: TGTGCCAGCAGCTTAGGGGGGGCCAGGAGGAGAACTGAAGCTTTCTTT. The full variable domain, its missing parts supplied by reference TRBV7-2 and TRBJ1-1, is GAGVSQSPSNKVTEKGKDVELRCDPISGHTALYWYRQSLGQGLEFLIYFQGNSAPDKSGLPSDRFSAERTGGSVSTLTIQRTQQEDSAVYLCASSLGGARRRTEAFFGQGTRLTVV.

This clonotype was counted ten times or more. The chain is built from TRBV12-3 or TRBV12-4 and TRBJ2-5; the match to TRBD2 covers 7 bases. The CDR3 consists of 14 residues. The trim removed 2 bases at V and 1 base at J, leaving 1 base unmatched. CDR3 in DNA: TGTGCCAGCAGTTTACTAGCGGTCCAAGAGACCCAGTACTTC. This translates into CASSLLAVQETQYF.

At least ten counts were recorded for this clonotype. The chain employs TRBV6-5 and TRBJ1-4; D possibly corresponds to TRBD1 (5 bases). The germline V and J ends were trimmed by 0 bases and 6 bases, with 11 bases remaining between them. This CDR3 contains 15 residues. CDR1 MNHEY and CDR2 SVGAGI come from the germline V gene. The CDR3 loop reads CASSYSAGNHEKLFF. Written as DNA, the CDR3 is TGTGCCAGCAGTTACTCGGCAGGGAATCATGAAAAACTGTTTTTT.

This clonotype was found a few times. The chain joins TRBV7-9 to TRBJ1-5; maybe TRBD1 (5 bases). This CDR3 is 16 amino acids long. Germline V gene data show CDR1 as SEHNR and CDR2 as FQNEAQ (reference sequence). Trimming took off 5 bases at V and 4 bases at J, with 18 bases between the two ends. The CDR3 DNA is TGTGCCAGCAGCGGGGGTTTCCAGTCTGGAAATCAGCCCCAGCATTTT. Encoded protein: CASSGGFQSGNQPQHF.

This chain uses TRBV24-1 with TRBJ2-1; D is possibly TRBD1 (6 bases). V dropped 4 bases and J dropped 6 bases, with 12 bases sitting between them. Germline values: CDR1 KGHDR, CDR2 SFDVKD. CDR3 length equals 14 residues. CDR3 region: CATSDQDSPNEQFF. In nucleotides, the CDR3 is TGTGCCACCAGTGACCAGGACAGCCCCAATGAGCAGTTCTTC.

This clonotype was detected ten times or more. CDR3 coding DNA: TGTGCCAGCTCAACGGAGCGGGGGACCTACAATGAGCAGTTCTTC. This translates into CASSTERGTYNEQFF. The chain combines TRBV18 with TRBJ2-1; TRBD2 matches 8 bases. V dropped 5 bases and J dropped 2; count of bases not matched to a gene: 5. The CDR3 covers 15 residues. Germline V gives CDR1 KGHSH, CDR2 LQKENI.

This clonotype was seen ten or more times. This chain uses TRBV28 with TRBJ1-2, with D possibly matching TRBD1 (6 bases). Per germline, CDR1 MDHEN and CDR2 SYDVKM. This CDR3 is 15 amino acids long. Trimming stripped 5 bases from V and 0 bases from J, with 13 bases between. The CDR3 DNA sequence: TGTGCCAGCAGTCTCGGGACACGGACTAACTATGGCTACACCTTC. The encoded protein is CASSLGTRTNYGYTF.

The chain links TRBV19 to TRBJ1-2; TRBD1 is a possible D gene (6 bases). Germline V gives CDR1 LNHDA, CDR2 SQIVND (reference sequence). Trimming left V 9 bases short and J 6 bases short, with 11 bases between. The CDR3 length is 11 residues. The CDR3 reads CASGNRDGYTF. As DNA, the CDR3 is TGTGCCAGCGGAAACAGGGATGGCTACACCTTC.

This clonotype was counted ten times or more. The chain joins TRBV7-2 to TRBJ1-1; D call uncertain. CDR3 length: 16 residues. The V and J ends lost 5 bases and 6 bases respectively, with 22 bases between them. CDR1 is SGHTA and CDR2 is FQGNSA in the germline V gene. CDR3 coding DNA: TGTGCCAGCAGCGAATCCGTTAGGGTGGGAGTCGCTGAAGCTTTCTTT. It specifies CASSESVRVGVAEAFF.

This clonotype was recorded many times. The chain is built from TRBV11-2 and TRBJ2-5; TRBD2 matches 10 bases. CDR1 is SGHAT and CDR2 is FQNNGV in the germline V gene. This CDR3 contains 18 residues. The trim removed 2 bases at V and 5 bases at J, leaving 14 bases unmatched. DNA for the CDR3: TGTGCCAGCAGCTTATCAACCAGCGGGAGGGCCTTTGGGGAGACCCAGTACTTC. It translates to CASSLSTSGRAFGETQYF. Combining the CDR3 with reference TRBV11-2 and TRBJ2-5 gives the whole variable domain EAGVAQSPRYKIIEKRQSVAFWCNPISGHATLYWYQQILGQGPKLLIQFQNNGVVDDSQLPKDRFSAERLKGVDSTLKIQPAKLEDSAVYLCASSLSTSGRAFGETQYFGPGTRLLVL.

CDR3 protein: CASSYAHTEGQYV. CDR3 sequence (DNA): TGTGCCAGCAGTTACGCCCACACCGAAGGGCAGTACGTC. The rearrangement links TRBV6-2 or TRBV6-3 to TRBJ2-7, with unresolved D. V lost 2 bases, J lost 9 bases, and 14 bases lay in between. This CDR3 is 13 amino acids long. CDR1 is MNHEY, CDR2 SVGEGT, per germline.

The chain uses TRBV6-2 or TRBV6-3 and TRBJ2-5, with 7 nucleotides matching TRBD2. Germline V lookup: CDR1 MNHEY, CDR2 SVGEGT. The CDR3 extends over 16 amino acids. The ends lost 8 bases at V and 4 bases at J; junction bases unmatched: 16. The CDR3 DNA reads as TGTGCCAGCGGATTACCCTCTCGGAGGGAGGGAGAGACCCAGTACTTC. It is translated as CASGLPSRREGETQYF.

This clonotype was detected many times. The chain uses TRBV6-5 and TRBJ1-3; possible D gene TRBD1, 6 bases. V dropped 5 bases and J dropped 0 bases, with 11 bases sitting between them. Germline CDR1 is MNHEY and CDR2 is SVGAGI. The CDR3 contains 15 residues. Written as DNA, the CDR3 is TGTGCCAGCAGTCGTACAGGGTCCTCTGGAAACACCATATATTTT. This encodes CASSRTGSSGNTIYF.

The gene calls are TRBV20-1 and TRBJ2-3; 9 bases line up with TRBD1. The V gene's germline CDR1 is DFQATT and CDR2 SNEGSKA (reference sequence). The CDR3 extends over 20 amino acids. The junction had 16 bases not matched to a gene; V was cut back by 0 bases and J by 0 bases. The CDR3 region has the DNA TGCAGTGCTAGAGATCTACAGGGGGCTAGTGGGATAACAAGCACAGATACGCAGTATTTT. Its protein product is CSARDLQGASGITSTDTQYF.

This clonotype appeared a few times. The chain combines TRBV7-2 with TRBJ2-7; D might be TRBD2 (6 bases). CDR1 SGHTA and CDR2 FQGNSA come from the germline V gene. The CDR3 totals 12 residues. V gave up 5 bases and J gave up 8 bases, with 13 bases separating them. The CDR3 coding sequence is TGTGCCAGCAGCCCGGGGGTGACCAAGCAGTACTTC. Its protein is CASSPGVTKQYF. Based on the CDR3 plus reference TRBV7-2 and TRBJ2-7, the full variable domain is GAGVSQSPSNKVTEKGKDVELRCDPISGHTALYWYRQSLGQGLEFLIYFQGNSAPDKSGLPSDRFSAERTGGSVSTLTIQRTQQEDSAVYLCASSPGVTKQYFGPGTRLTVT.

This clonotype was found a few times. The V gene is TRBV6-1, the J gene TRBJ2-3; D possibly uses TRBD1 or TRBD2 (6 bases each). The germline V gene encodes CDR1 MNHNS and CDR2 SASEGT. V shed 6 bases and J shed 3 bases, with 19 bases lying between them. CDR3 length: 16 amino acids. DNA for the CDR3: TGTGCCAGCAGCTTACAGGGAGGTAGCCGGACAGATACGCAGTATTTT. Translated, it gives CASSLQGGSRTDTQYF.

The chain has TRBV19 and TRBJ2-5; 7 nucleotides line up with TRBD1. J gave up 1 base and V 9 bases, and 8 bases lay outside the gene matches. Germline lookup yields CDR1 LNHDA and CDR2 SQIVND (reference sequence). CDR3 length: 14 residues. The DNA of the CDR3 is TGTGCCAGACCGCCGGGACAGAGCCAAGAGACCCAGTACTTC. Protein sequence: CARPPGQSQETQYF.

This clonotype was detected ten times or more. The CDR3 DNA is TGTGCCAGCAGTTTTGCAGCTAACACTGAAGCTTTCTTT. Protein product: CASSFAANTEAFF. The genes are TRBV12-3 or TRBV12-4 and TRBJ1-1; the D is unclear. Trimming took 3 bases from V and 2 from J, leaving 7 bases between them. The CDR3 spans 13 residues.

This clonotype was seen at least ten times. V gene TRBV2 combines with J gene TRBJ2-1; 12 bases match TRBD2. Germline values: CDR1 SNHLY, CDR2 FYNNEI. The trim removed 8 bases at V and 3 bases at J, leaving 2 bases unmatched. The CDR3 is made up of 14 amino acids. CDR3 nucleotides: TGTGCCAGCGGGGGACTAGCGGGCTACAATGAGCAGTTCTTC. It is translated as CASGGLAGYNEQFF.

In its sample, this clonotype was seen many times. The chain joins TRBV6-5 to TRBJ2-7; no clear D. The length of the CDR3 is 13 residues. Trimming took 0 bases from V and 3 from J, leaving 6 bases between them. Germline V gives CDR1 MNHEY, CDR2 SVGAGI. The CDR3 DNA follows: TGTGCCAGCAGTTACTCCGCGGTCTACGAGCAGTACTTC. It yields the protein CASSYSAVYEQYF.